This TCR beta chain was sequenced for a study of T cells in Graves' hyperthyroidism and ophthalmopathy. Whole-study context: Upon initial diagnosis and before any treatment, peripheral blood was collected. Study-wide results and limits: Separation of ophthalmopathy from stable hyperthyroidism was achieved by a 13 V-J model.

The V and J ends lost 3 bases and 3 bases, in that order; junction bases with no gene match: 5. The CDR3 covers 15 residues. CDR1 and CDR2 (germline): MDHEN, SYDVKM. Exclusions: uncontrolled infection, other autoimmune disease, pregnancy, lactation. This clonotype was seen ten or more times. Its target is not known. TCR beta CDR3 regions were amplified from RNA transcripts. An initial round of RT-PCR targeting the TCR CDR3 relied on the HTBI primer set. TCRdb reprocessed the multiplex PCR reads with MiXCR, giving one entry per CDR3 protein. The data hold fewer than 850,000 distinct CDR3 sequences, with about 18% observed a single time.

Specimen: blood. The source of this sequence is a man in his forties or fifties with Graves' hyperthyroidism. The rearrangement uses TRBV28 and TRBJ1-1, with TRBD1 identical over 9 bases. In DNA form, the CDR3 reads TGTGCCAGCAGTTTGACCGGGACAGGGTACACTGAAGCTTTCTTT. Translated, it gives CASSLTGTGYTEAFF.